This T cell receptor beta chain was recorded in a study of cytomegalovirus exposure and HLA in healthy donors (TCRdb year 2017). Background for the entire study: According to an earlier analysis of around 600 of the donors, some 180 million T cells yielded 120 million or so unique TCR beta sequences and about 300 Gb of sequence data. To decide whether each TCR beta V gene segment behaved as functional or pseudogenic, an earlier analysis of 587 of the donors relied on high-throughput TCR beta sequencing. The study used immunosequencing to profile the T cell repertoires of approximately 640 subjects and linked those repertoires to cytomegalovirus serostatus. Roughly five DR-DQ haplotypes were handled as single units for association and clustering because linkage in the cohort was strong. The aim of the study was to test whether cataloging public T cell receptors could identify signatures of past pathogen exposure. Among some 400 genotyped donors of the cohort, an average of approximately 240,000 unique TCR beta nucleotide sequences were sequenced per donor, roughly a sixth of them non-productive. The number of donors typed differed by locus, with roughly 620-630 for A, B, C, DRB1 and DQB1, approximately 500 for DQA1, 600 to 610 for DPA1, and 450 to 480 for DPB1. Along with the approximately 650-subject first cohort, a separate validation cohort of roughly 110 different subjects was used. The study combined high-throughput TCR immunosequencing, statistical association of individual TCRs with disease status, and machine learning to predict cytomegalovirus infection status. In a later genetic analysis, genome-wide SNP genotypes for about 65% of the roughly 700 donors were used, and that subset was treated as a discovery cohort. In the later analysis, no new phenotypic data were used to find candidate immune exposures; instead, reliance was placed on TCR beta sequences and their occurrence across donors. Donor age, sex, ethnicity and CMV serostatus were compiled alongside the repertoire data. In a later analysis, previously published TCR beta repertoires from 600 to 850 donors were re-analyzed and high-resolution HLA genotyping was added so that TCR occurrence patterns could be studied. All discovery cohort repertoires had been generated on a single sequencing platform. Among the roughly 400 genotyped donors, 81% belonged to the genetic ancestry cluster associated with self-reported Caucasian donors. An early release covering roughly 580 HLA-typed donors comprised 300 to 350 gigabases of sequencing data and approximately 85 million unique TCR sequences. HLA typing covered class I and class II loci at four-digit resolution.

Preparation of the library involved the immunoSEQ multiplex PCR assay. For the multiplex PCR, a mixture combining 60 forward primers for TCR Vbeta segments and 13 reverse primers for TCR Jbeta segments was used. The CDR3 region of rearranged TCR beta genes was amplified from genomic DNA with a multiplex PCR assay. Amplified TCR beta libraries were sequenced as 87-base-pair reads on the Illumina HiSeq System. For the original study's pipeline: Across the roughly 670 repertoires, a later analysis counted tens of millions of unique TCR beta chains, around 10 million of which were shared by at least two donors. Raw reads were error-corrected and collapsed into unique sequences by a nearest-neighbor algorithm in which closely related sequences were merged to remove PCR and sequencing errors. CDR3 sequences were aligned to IMGT reference sequences to assign V, D and J gene segments. Each retained sequence needed at least a six-nucleotide match to both a V gene segment and a J gene segment. A rearrangement was called productive if the CDR3 had no stop codons and remained in frame with V and J, and every other rearrangement was called non-productive. CDR3 was defined by IMGT convention, running from the second conserved V-encoded cysteine to the conserved J-encoded phenylalanine. The earlier analysis of 587 of the donors excluded sequences that lacked an unambiguous match to a single V gene segment. An earlier analysis of roughly 590 of the donors called V segments functional above 56.7% productive rearrangements and segregating when the between-donor standard deviation exceeded 5%. To diagnose cytomegalovirus status from the catalog of TCR beta chain sequences, a statistical classification framework was built. In a later analysis, TCR nucleotide sequences were compared against IMGT/GENE-DB human TR gene sequences so that V and J genes could be assigned. The TCRdist pipeline was used in a later analysis to assign CDR3 sequences and most-parsimonious VDJ recombination scenarios. In a later analysis, each TCR beta chain was defined by its CDR3 amino acid sequence together with its V-gene family, and reads without a unique V-gene family were excluded. To address suspected cross-contamination and a sequencing artifact, a later analysis removed 592 highly shared, low-generation-probability nucleotide sequences. A later analysis calculated a clonal expansion index for each public chain from normalized within-repertoire ranks of inferred template counts. In a later analysis, generation probabilities were computed with a VDJ recombination model fitted to out-of-frame rearrangements, and the resulting probabilities were checked against IGoR. Hypergeometric tests were used in a later analysis to score TCR-TCR, TCR-HLA and TCR-CMV co-occurrence, with a repertoire-size bias correction applied to the TCR pairs. In a later analysis, false discovery rates were estimated by permuting HLA or CMV assignments 20 times. A later analysis grouped co-occurring TCRs with DBSCAN, adding TCRdist sequence similarity when clustering within HLA-allele-positive subsets. For co-occurrence clustering, repertoires with fewer than 30,000 or more than 120,000 public chains were excluded, along with five or six repertoires with anomalous nucleotide sharing. Imported from immuneACCESS, the table was reduced by TCRdb to in-frame sequences with V and J called. These copies leave out some clones; in studies compared against another copy, an unresolved V gene accounts for under half, and the cause of the remainder is not known. For V, J and clone size, that table is used; D and trimming come from the DNA. This sample lists under 100,000 clones; approximately 65% were detected once. The top ten constitute approximately 5.8% of the sample.

The full study reports these points: An association between a missense DCLRE1C variant and V-gene and J-gene trimming of TCR beta chains was found in a later genetic analysis and replicated in an independent cohort. In a later analysis, several top co-occurrence clusters were reported to appear linked to parvovirus B19, influenza, CMV and Epstein-Barr virus. In a later analysis, most CMV-associated TCR beta chains were found to appear HLA-restricted, with HLA associations seemingly driven largely by CMV exposure. In a later analysis, TCR association rates were found to vary across HLA loci, with the most associated TCRs seen for DRB1 alleles and the fewest for HLA-C alleles. In this cohort, only TCR beta chains were sequenced, and detectable features were limited by the absence of alpha or paired-chain data. In an earlier analysis of 450 to 750 of the donors, most TCR beta V segments appeared in productive rearrangements about 87% or about 30% of the time, broadly matching IMGT annotations. The authors suggested that the approach could potentially be generalized to other disease states and immunological phenotypes. Most TCR sequences were observed very rarely across donors, whereas some public TCRs were present in many individuals. Because counts were too low, roughly 18 rarely observed V segments, including chromosome 9 orphons, were left out of the earlier analysis of several hundred of the donors. At a false discovery rate of 0.05, a later analysis linked fewer than 20,000 TCR beta sequences to specific HLA alleles. The sequencing pipeline was judged likely to have produced a cluster of highly shared sequence variants as a technical artifact. Assigning TCR associations to individual alleles was difficult when HLA alleles, especially DR and DQ, strongly co-occurred. The only immune exposure information available for the cohort was CMV serostatus. Correlated functional status among segregating V segments might be attributable to linkage disequilibrium, but an unknown experimental factor could not be ruled out. Roughly uniform sequencing depth across donors was assumed in presence/absence analyses, although this assumption may not hold. A further reported finding was that TCR beta sequences accurately predicted the HLA-A and HLA-B alleles for most subjects in the first cohort. Compared with the roughly 600-donor mean, donors in an Asian-associated ancestry cluster had fewer N-insertions in productive TCRs, according to a later genetic analysis. HLA typing was unavailable for some donors at each locus, so association tests used only the typed subset. Three of the identified cytomegalovirus-associated TCR beta chains were confirmed in vitro to be specific for cytomegalovirus antigens. The classifier was reported to diagnose cytomegalovirus status with high specificity and sensitivity in both the original and validation cohorts. A later analysis found that HLA-associated TCR beta chains were more clonally expanded and had lower generation probabilities than equally common non-associated chains. The study listed 150 to 200 TCR beta chains as associated with cytomegalovirus.

On this clone itself: Its antigen is unknown. No much larger clone is present one base from it, and per-base qualities are unavailable.

The cohort was made up of hundreds of healthy bone marrow donors. Cohort members were all nominally healthy when sampled, although unrecorded immune exposures were likely present. The donor was CMV seropositive and was included in the group of approximately 310 seropositive cohort members. A peripheral blood sample was collected from each donor, and TCR beta sequencing was performed on peripheral blood mononuclear cells. Genomic DNA extraction from the blood cell samples was performed with the Qiagen DNeasy Blood Extraction Kit. The sequence was obtained from a woman aged 30 to 39 in good health and CMV-seropositive. Sequenced: PBMCs.

The sequenced DNA is TGTGCCAGCAGTTACGCAGGGAATGGCTACACCTTC. Protein translation: CASSYAGNGYTF. The rearranged chain carries TRBV6-5 and TRBJ1-2; tentative D gene TRBD1, with 5 bases matching. The CDR3 contains 12 residues, cysteine and phenylalanine counted. Only CDR3 DNA remains: 36 bases, in frame from the first base. The junction carries 7 bases between V and J, which are trimmed by 2 bases and 6 bases respectively. The germline V gene yields MNHEY for CDR1 and SVGAGI for CDR2.